This T cell receptor (beta chain) stems from a study of blood T cell repertoires in COVID-19 (dated by TCRdb to 2020 to 2022). General notes on the study: The collaborator samples originated in the United States, Italy and Spain and spanned the acute and convalescent phases of COVID-19. Sample metadata almost always included a de-identified subject ID, COVID-19 status, age in years and sex. The dataset comprised deeply sampled blood TCRbeta repertoires from subjects exposed to, actively infected with, or recovered from COVID-19. HLA class I and class II types, where available, came from metadata supplied by the sample provider rather than from assay-based typing. Samples came from the ongoing ImmuneRACE study (first 160 participants) plus 1,254 subjects from 6 global collaborators. The repertoires were released in a freely available public database intended as a resource for research on the immune response to SARS-CoV-2. The prospective study material was composed of cDNA or gDNA derived from T cells, B-cell-depleted T cells, or PBMCs.

Trimming accounts for 6 bases at V and 4 bases at J, while the number of junction bases matched to no gene is 7. From a lookup of the germline V gene, CDR1 and CDR2 are MNHGY and SAAAGT. From cysteine to phenylalanine, the CDR3 is 16 amino acids long. Only the CDR3 DNA is retained, 48 bases long and in frame from the first base. The immunoSEQ Assay, a bias-controlled multiplex PCR, was used to amplify TCRbeta CDR3 regions from genomic DNA. The authors processed their data as follows. Nucleated cell counts per sample were estimated from amplification of reference gene primers within the assay. Sequence reads were collapsed and filtered to measure the absolute abundance of every unique TCRbeta CDR3 rearrangement. For each sample, productive Simpson clonality was calculated as the square root of Simpson's diversity index over productive rearrangements. TCRdb took over this immuneACCESS table, retaining in-frame rearrangements with V and J assigned. Such tables are incomplete; in checked studies, under half of the missing clones stem from an unresolved V gene, and the remainder is unexplained. V and J calls and clone size are given by that table; D and trimming were obtained from the DNA. A total of about 430,000 clones appear in this sample, approximately 91% of them only once. Around 1.5% of the sample is taken by the ten largest.

Participants in the prospective study were enrolled through a virtual design, were aged about 18 to 90 years, and lived in roughly 25 United States geographic areas. In the prospective study, participants were assigned to cohorts based on the clinical history participants reported in a screening survey and a study questionnaire. Exposed participants were defined as having been in contact with someone with a PCR-confirmed or clinician-diagnosed COVID-19 case within 2 weeks of study entry. Mobile phlebotomists in the prospective study collected whole blood, serum and a nasopharyngeal or oropharyngeal swab from every participant. Prospective study participants could optionally give additional blood draws and questionnaires over an approximately two-month period. Before DNA extraction, blood samples from the prospective study were shipped at room temperature or frozen. Results the study describes overall, beyond this receptor: The amount of clinical and demographic metadata varied by source and participant and was provided uncurated.

Note on this clone: The antigen it recognizes is unknown. It has no much larger one-base neighbor in the sample; base qualities were not kept.

The sample consisted of PBMCs or T cells enriched from blood (not recorded which). This clonotype was sampled from a woman aged 18-29 years who had been exposed to COVID-19. The V gene is TRBV6-8 and the J gene is TRBJ1-3; TRBD1 fits 12 bases in the junction. The nucleotide sequence reads as follows: TGTGCCAGCAGAAGAACCGGGACAGGGGGCGGAAACACCATATATTTT. Its protein is CASRRTGTGGGNTIYF.